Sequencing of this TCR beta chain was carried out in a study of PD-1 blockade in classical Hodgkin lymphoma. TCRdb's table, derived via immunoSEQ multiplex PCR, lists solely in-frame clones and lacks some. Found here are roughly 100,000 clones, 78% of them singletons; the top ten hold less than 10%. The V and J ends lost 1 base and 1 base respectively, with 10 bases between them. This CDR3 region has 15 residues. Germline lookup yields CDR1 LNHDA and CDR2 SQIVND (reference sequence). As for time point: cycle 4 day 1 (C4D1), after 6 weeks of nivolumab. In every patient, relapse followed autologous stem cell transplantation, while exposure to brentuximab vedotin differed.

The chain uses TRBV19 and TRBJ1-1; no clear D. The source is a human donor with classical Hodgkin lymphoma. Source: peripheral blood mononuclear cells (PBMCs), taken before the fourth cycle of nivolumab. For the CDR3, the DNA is TGTGCCAGTAGTATAGGAGGGTCTTGGAACACTGAAGCTTTCTTT. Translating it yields CASSIGGSWNTEAFF. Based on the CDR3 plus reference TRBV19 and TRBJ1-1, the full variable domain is DGGITQSPKYLFRKEGQNVTLSCEQNLNHDAMYWYRQDPGQGLRLIYYSQIVNDFQKGDIAEGYSVSREKKESFPLTVTSAQKNPTAFYLCASSIGGSWNTEAFFGQGTRLTVV.